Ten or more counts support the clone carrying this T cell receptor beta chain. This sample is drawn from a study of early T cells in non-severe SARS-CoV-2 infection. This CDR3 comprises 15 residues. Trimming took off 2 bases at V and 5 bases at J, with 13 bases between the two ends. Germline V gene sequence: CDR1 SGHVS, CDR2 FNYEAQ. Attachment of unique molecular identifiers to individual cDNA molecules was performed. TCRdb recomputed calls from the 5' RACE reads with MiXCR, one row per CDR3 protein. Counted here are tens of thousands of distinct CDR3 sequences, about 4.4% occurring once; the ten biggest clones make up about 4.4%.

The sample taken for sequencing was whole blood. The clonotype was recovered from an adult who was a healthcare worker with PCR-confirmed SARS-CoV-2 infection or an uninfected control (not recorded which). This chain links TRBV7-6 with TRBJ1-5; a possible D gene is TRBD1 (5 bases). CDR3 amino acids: CASSLSPGGDQPQHF. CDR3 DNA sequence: TGTGCCAGCAGCTTATCCCCTGGGGGGGATCAGCCCCAGCATTTT.